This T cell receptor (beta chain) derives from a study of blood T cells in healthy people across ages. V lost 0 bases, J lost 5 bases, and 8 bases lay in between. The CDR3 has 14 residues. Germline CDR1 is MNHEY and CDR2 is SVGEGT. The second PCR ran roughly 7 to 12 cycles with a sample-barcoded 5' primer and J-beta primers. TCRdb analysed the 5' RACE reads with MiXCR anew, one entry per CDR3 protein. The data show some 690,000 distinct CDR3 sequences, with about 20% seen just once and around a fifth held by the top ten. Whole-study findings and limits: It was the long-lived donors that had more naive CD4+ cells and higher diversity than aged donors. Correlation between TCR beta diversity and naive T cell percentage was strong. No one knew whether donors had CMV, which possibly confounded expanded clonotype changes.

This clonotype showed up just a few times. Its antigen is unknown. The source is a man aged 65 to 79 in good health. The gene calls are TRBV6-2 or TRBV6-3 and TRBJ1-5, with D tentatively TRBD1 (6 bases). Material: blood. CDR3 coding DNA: TGTGCCAGCAGTTACTCGGGGACATATCAGCCCCAGCATTTT. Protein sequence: CASSYSGTYQPQHF.